This T cell receptor beta chain was observed in a study of blood T cell repertoires in COVID-19. Study in general: Samples representing acute and convalescent COVID-19 were sourced from the United States, Italy and Spain. The cDNA or gDNA used as material had been derived from T cells, B-cell-depleted T cells, or PBMCs.

CDR1 is MNHEY, CDR2 SVGEGT, per germline. V lost 6 bases and J 2 bases, leaving 16 bases between the germline ends. The CDR3 length is 15 residues. In the source study's methods: The authors estimated nucleated cell counts from reference gene primer amplification. Data came from immunoSEQ multiplex PCR; TCRdb stores just in-frame clones and leaves some out. That table furnishes V, J and clone size, whereas the DNA furnished D and trimming. The table has 72,000 or so clones, 75% to 90% seen once. The clonotype was recovered from a woman aged 80 or over with active or convalescent COVID-19. What was sequenced was peripheral blood. This chain uses TRBV6-2 or TRBV6-3 with TRBJ1-2, with a possible D match to TRBD1 (5 bases). For the CDR3, the DNA is TGTGCCAGCAGCCGCCTATGGGGGGACAACTATGGCTACACCTTC. Its protein is CASSRLWGDNYGYTF.